This T cell receptor beta chain was obtained from a study of cytomegalovirus exposure and HLA in healthy donors. Background on the study: The 600 to 800 first-cohort repertoires shared a platform with the 120 validation repertoires, as reported in a later analysis. Findings and caveats of the study: CMV antigen specificity was confirmed in vitro for three CMV-associated chains. High specificity and sensitivity for cytomegalovirus status were reported for the classifier.

Clones were read by immunoSEQ multiplex PCR, and TCRdb kept only the in-frame ones, dropping some. The data hold roughly 120,000 clones, with more than 70% observed a single time. Points on this clone: Its antigen remains unidentified.

The donors formed part of the approximately 130-subject validation cohort, distinct from the approximately 670-subject first cohort. The germline V and J ends were trimmed by 4 bases and 6 bases, with 9 bases remaining between them. CDR3 length: 11 residues. The germline V gene has CDR1 DFQATT and CDR2 SNEGSKA (reference sequence). The clonotype comes from a man between 18 and 29 years old in good health and CMV-seronegative. The gene calls are TRBV20-1 and TRBJ1-1, with D hard to call. The specimen was PBMCs. CDR3 protein: CSATLTAEAFF. Here the CDR3 DNA reads TGCAGTGCTACCCTAACGGCTGAAGCTTTCTTT.